One sample yielded the 15 T cell receptor beta chains listed below, sequenced in a study of cytomegalovirus exposure and HLA in healthy donors. Clones were read by immunoSEQ multiplex PCR, and TCRdb kept only the in-frame ones, dropping some. The table lists 150,000 to 200,000 clones, just under 85% of them singletons. The sequencing input was PBMCs. The receptors derive from a man younger than 45 in good health and CMV-seropositive.

The chain uses TRBV4-1 and TRBJ2-5; D is possibly TRBD2 (6 bases). Between the trimmed V and J ends, which lost 1 base and 5 bases, there was a span of 11 bases. The V gene's germline CDR1 is MGHRA and CDR2 YSYEKL. The CDR3 sequence is 14 residues long. CDR3 DNA sequence: TGCGCCAGCAGCCAAGGATTCGCGGGGGAGACCCAGTACTTC. Protein sequence: CASSQGFAGETQYF.

The genes are TRBV5-1 and TRBJ1-2; D uncertain. The germline V and J ends were trimmed by 4 bases and 2 bases, with 18 bases remaining between them. CDR1 is SGHRS and CDR2 is YFSETQ in the germline V gene. The CDR3 spans 16 residues. The CDR3, as DNA: TGCGCCAGCAGCAGGAAGCTTGGGAGTTGGAACTATGGCTACACCTTC. It encodes CASSRKLGSWNYGYTF.

Points on this clone: The sample holds other DNA sequences that translate to the same CDR3. The rearrangement links TRBV10-1 to TRBJ2-3; TRBD2 agrees at 7 bases. This CDR3 spans 13 amino acids. Germline loops: CDR1 WNHNN, CDR2 SYGVQD (reference sequence). J gave up 3 bases and V 3 bases, and 0 bases lay outside the gene matches. The CDR3 nucleotides are TGCGCCAGCAGTGAAGCGGGGACAGATACGCAGTATTTT. It translates to CASSEAGTDTQYF.

V usage is TRBV6-5 and J usage is TRBJ1-4; the match to TRBD1 covers 9 bases. There are 15 residues in the CDR3. Germline V lookup: CDR1 MNHEY, CDR2 SVGAGI. The J segment lost 2 bases and the V segment lost 7 bases, leaving 5 bases of the junction unmatched. In DNA, the CDR3 is TGTGCCAGCAAATTAGGACAGGGGACTAATGAAAAACTGTTTTTT. This codes for CASKLGQGTNEKLFF.

This clone was seen only once. CDR3 region: CASSPKQENQQYF. CDR3 sequence (DNA): TGTGCCAGCTCACCAAAACAGGAAAATCAGCAGTACTTC. This chain joins TRBV18 and TRBJ2-7, with a weak D call TRBD1 (5 bases). V gave up 2 bases and J gave up 8 bases, with 13 bases separating them. Germline CDR1 and CDR2: KGHSH and LQKENI. The CDR3 length is 13 residues.

A few counts support this clone. V gene TRBV5-1 combines with J gene TRBJ2-1; possibly TRBD1 for D (5 bases). This CDR3 is 14 amino acids long. V was shortened by 3 bases and J by 7 bases, with 14 bases between the two germline ends. Per the germline V gene, CDR1 is SGHRS and CDR2 is YFSETQ. The CDR3 loop reads CASSWGPKGNEQFF. The CDR3, as DNA: TGCGCCAGCAGCTGGGGCCCCAAAGGTAATGAGCAGTTCTTC.

V usage is TRBV7-3 and J usage is TRBJ1-1, with 7 bases lining up with TRBD1. Germline V gene sequence: CDR1 SGHTA, CDR2 FQGTGA. V was clipped by 1 base and J by 5 bases; unmatched bases: 7. This CDR3 region has 15 residues. The CDR3: CASSLIGGGGTEAFF. The CDR3 coding sequence is TGTGCCAGCAGCTTAATAGGGGGCGGTGGGACTGAAGCTTTCTTT.

Concerning this clone: This CDR3 is also generated by other DNA sequences in the sample. This chain links TRBV4-3 with TRBJ2-2; D gene ambiguous. CDR1 is LGHNA, CDR2 YSLEER, per germline. The CDR3 has 19 amino acids. Trimming shortened V by 1 base and J by 0 bases, and 18 bases separated the two germline ends. As DNA, the CDR3 is TGCGCCAGCAGCCAAGTCGGCGGAGAAGAATCACCGAACACCGGGGAGCTGTTTTTT. Translation gives CASSQVGGEESPNTGELFF.

This sequence joins TRBV10-3 and TRBJ2-7; 9 bases align to TRBD1. Germline CDR1 and CDR2: ENHRY and SYGVKD. Trimming took 4 bases from V and 5 from J; bases not matched to a gene: 3. The CDR3 loop spans 13 amino acids. The CDR3 bases are TGTGCCATCAGTGGACAGGGGGGTAACGAGCAGTACTTC. Encoded protein: CAISGQGGNEQYF.

Only a few counts were recorded for this clone. The V gene is TRBV6-5, the J gene TRBJ1-2; D is uncertain. Germline loops: CDR1 MNHEY, CDR2 SVGAGI. This CDR3 region has 10 residues. Trimming shortened V by 8 bases and J by 2 bases, and 3 bases separated the two germline ends. CDR3 in amino acids: CASVNYGYTF. The CDR3 DNA follows: TGTGCCAGCGTAAACTATGGCTACACCTTC.

The genes are TRBV7-2 and TRBJ1-2, with D perhaps TRBD1 (5 bases). V was trimmed by 4 bases and J by 5 bases, leaving 17 bases between them. The CDR3 consists of 15 residues. In germline, CDR1 is SGHTA, CDR2 FQGNSA. CDR3 nucleotide sequence: TGTGCCAGCAGCTCATCAGGGTCCTCTGGGTATGGCTACACCTTC. It encodes CASSSSGSSGYGYTF.

The chain's CDR3 is CASSPSSGGNYEQYF. Written as DNA, the CDR3 is TGTGCCAGCAGTCCATCTAGCGGGGGGAACTACGAGCAGTACTTC. The chain joins TRBV6-4 to TRBJ2-7; 11 bases match TRBD2. Germline loops: CDR1 MRHNA, CDR2 SNTAGT. CDR3 length: 15 residues. V shed 5 bases and J 3 bases; nucleotides not matched to a gene: 6.

V is TRBV29-1 and J is TRBJ2-7; weak D call: TRBD1 (6 bases). Trimming took 4 bases from V and 2 from J, leaving 6 bases between them. The CDR3 contains 11 residues. The germline gives CDR1 SQVTM, CDR2 ANQGSEA. The CDR3 DNA reads TGCAGCGTTGGGACAGCCTACGAGCAGTACTTC. Translating gives CSVGTAYEQYF.

This sequence joins TRBV2 and TRBJ2-6; no clear D. V lost 4 bases and J lost 2, with 9 bases in between. The CDR3 is made up of 15 amino acids. Germline V gives CDR1 SNHLY, CDR2 FYNNEI. The CDR3 is CASSVKRTGANVLTF. The CDR3 DNA sequence: TGTGCCAGCAGTGTCAAGAGGACTGGGGCCAACGTCCTGACTTTC.

The chain links TRBV2 to TRBJ2-7; 7 positions agree with TRBD1. CDR3 length equals 16 residues. V shed 4 bases, J shed 4 bases, and the junction held 13 bases outside the gene matches. Germline lookup yields CDR1 SNHLY and CDR2 FYNNEI. CDR3 amino acids: CASSGDSGLKVYEQYF. As DNA, the CDR3 is TGTGCCAGCAGTGGGGACAGCGGCCTAAAGGTTTACGAGCAGTACTTC. Filled out from reference TRBV2 and TRBJ2-7, the complete variable domain reads EPEVTQTPSHQVTQMGQEVILRCVPISNHLYFYWYRQILGQKVEFLVSFYNNEISEKSEIFDDQFSVERPDGSNFTLKIRSTKLEDSAMYFCASSGDSGLKVYEQYFGPGTRLTVT.